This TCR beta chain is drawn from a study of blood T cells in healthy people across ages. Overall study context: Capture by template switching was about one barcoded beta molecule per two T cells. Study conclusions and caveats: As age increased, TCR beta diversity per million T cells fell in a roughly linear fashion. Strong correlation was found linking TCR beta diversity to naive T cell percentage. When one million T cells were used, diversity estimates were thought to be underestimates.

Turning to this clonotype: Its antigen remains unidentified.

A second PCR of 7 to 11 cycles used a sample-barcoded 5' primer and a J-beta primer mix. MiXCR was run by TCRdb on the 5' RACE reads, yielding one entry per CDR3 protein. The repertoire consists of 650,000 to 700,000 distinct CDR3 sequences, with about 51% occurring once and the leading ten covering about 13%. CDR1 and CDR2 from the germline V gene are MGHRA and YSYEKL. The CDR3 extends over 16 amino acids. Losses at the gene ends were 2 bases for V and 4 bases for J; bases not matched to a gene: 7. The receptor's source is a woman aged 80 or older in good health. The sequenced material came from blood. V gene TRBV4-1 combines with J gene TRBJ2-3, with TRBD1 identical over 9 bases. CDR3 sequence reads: CASSQFGTGSADTQYF. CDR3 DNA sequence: TGCGCCAGCAGCCAATTCGGGACAGGGTCGGCAGATACGCAGTATTTT.